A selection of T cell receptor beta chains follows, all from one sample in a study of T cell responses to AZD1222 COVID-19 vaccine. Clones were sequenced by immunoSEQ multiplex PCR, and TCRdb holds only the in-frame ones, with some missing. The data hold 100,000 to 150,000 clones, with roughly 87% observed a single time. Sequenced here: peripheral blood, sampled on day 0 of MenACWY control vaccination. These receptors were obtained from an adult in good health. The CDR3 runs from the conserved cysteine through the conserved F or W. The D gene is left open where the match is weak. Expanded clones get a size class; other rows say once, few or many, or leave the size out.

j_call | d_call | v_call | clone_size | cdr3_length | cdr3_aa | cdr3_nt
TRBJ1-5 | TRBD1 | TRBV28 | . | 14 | CASTPGQGNQPQHF | TGTGCCAGCACTCCGGGACAGGGGAATCAGCCCCAGCATTTT
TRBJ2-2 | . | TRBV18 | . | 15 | CASSPSWGNTGELFF | TGTGCCAGCTCACCATCTTGGGGAAACACCGGGGAGCTGTTTTTT
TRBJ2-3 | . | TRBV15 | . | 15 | CATVNHRTSTDTQYF | TGTGCCACCGTTAATCACAGGACTAGCACAGATACGCAGTATTTT
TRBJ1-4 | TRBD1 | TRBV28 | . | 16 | CASSLWDRRSIEKLFF | TGTGCCAGCAGTTTATGGGACAGGAGATCAATAGAAAAACTGTTTTTT
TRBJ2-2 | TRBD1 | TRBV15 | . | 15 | CATSRGDRGYGELFF | TGTGCCACCAGCAGAGGGGACAGGGGCTACGGGGAGCTGTTTTTT
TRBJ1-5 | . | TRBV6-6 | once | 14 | CASSGVQNNQPQHF | TGTGCCAGCAGTGGGGTACAGAATAATCAGCCCCAGCATTTT
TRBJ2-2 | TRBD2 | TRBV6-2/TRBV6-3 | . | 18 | CASSFFRLAGYNTGELFF | TGTGCCAGCAGTTTTTTCCGACTAGCGGGGTATAACACCGGGGAGCTGTTTTTT
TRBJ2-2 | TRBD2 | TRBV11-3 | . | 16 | CASSLDGTRGTGELFF | TGTGCCAGCAGCTTAGATGGGACTAGGGGCACCGGGGAGCTGTTTTTT
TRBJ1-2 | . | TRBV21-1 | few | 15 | CASSARQGWSYGYTF | TGTGCCAGCAGCGCCCGACAGGGTTGGAGCTATGGCTACACCTTC
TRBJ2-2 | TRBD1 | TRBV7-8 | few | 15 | CASSGRGRNTGELFF | TGTGCCAGCAGCGGCAGGGGGAGGAACACCGGGGAGCTGTTTTTT
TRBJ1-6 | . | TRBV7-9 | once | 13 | CASSLGANSPLHF | TGTGCCAGCAGCTTAGGAGCGAATTCACCCCTCCACTTT
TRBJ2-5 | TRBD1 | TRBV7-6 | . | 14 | CASSSGTAQETQYF | TGTGCCAGCAGCTCCGGGACAGCCCAAGAGACCCAGTACTTC
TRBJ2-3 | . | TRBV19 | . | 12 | CASSPSTDTQYF | TGTGCCAGTAGTCCAAGCACAGATACGCAGTATTTT
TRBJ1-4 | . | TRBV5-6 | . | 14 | CATQRAARREKLFF | TGTGCCACCCAGCGGGCAGCGCGGAGGGAAAAACTGTTTTTT
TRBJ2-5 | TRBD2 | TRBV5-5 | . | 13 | CASGGLAGETQYF | TGTGCCAGCGGGGGTCTAGCGGGAGAGACCCAGTACTTC
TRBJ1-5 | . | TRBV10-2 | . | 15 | CASSESWVGNQPQHF | TGCGCCAGCAGTGAGTCTTGGGTGGGCAATCAGCCCCAGCATTTT
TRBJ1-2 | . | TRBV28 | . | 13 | CASSPITDYGYTF | TGTGCCAGCAGTCCCATCACAGACTATGGCTACACCTTC
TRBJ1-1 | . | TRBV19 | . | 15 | CASSMDWGRNTEAFF | TGTGCCAGTAGTATGGACTGGGGCCGGAACACTGAAGCTTTCTTT
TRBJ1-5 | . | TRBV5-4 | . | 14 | CASSSGQSNQPQHF | TGTGCCAGCAGCTCAGGACAGTCGAATCAGCCCCAGCATTTT
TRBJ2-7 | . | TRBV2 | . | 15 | CASSVRRAPSYEQYF | TGTGCCAGCAGTGTAAGGCGGGCCCCCTCCTACGAGCAGTACTTC
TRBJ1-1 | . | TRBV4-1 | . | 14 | CASTLGRMNTEAFF | TGCGCCAGCACTTTGGGCAGAATGAACACTGAAGCTTTCTTT
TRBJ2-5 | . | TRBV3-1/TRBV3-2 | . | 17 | CASSQVAMGRGPWSQYF | TGTGCCAGCAGCCAAGTGGCGATGGGTAGGGGCCCTTGGTCCCAGTACTTC
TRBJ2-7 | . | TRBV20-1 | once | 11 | CSATVGTGLYF | TGCAGTGCTACGGTAGGAACAGGGCTGTACTTC
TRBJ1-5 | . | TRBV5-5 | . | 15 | CASSSSGTPNQPQHF | TGTGCCAGCAGCTCATCCGGGACACCTAATCAGCCCCAGCATTTT
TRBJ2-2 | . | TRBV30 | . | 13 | CAWSVHRPGELFF | TGTGCCTGGAGTGTTCACCGTCCCGGGGAGCTGTTTTTT
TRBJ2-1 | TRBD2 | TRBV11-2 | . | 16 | CASSTIAGDSYNEQFF | TGTGCCAGCAGCACTATAGCGGGGGACTCCTACAATGAGCAGTTCTTC
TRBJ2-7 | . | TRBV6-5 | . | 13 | CASSTGSSYEQYF | TGTGCCAGCAGTACAGGGAGCTCCTACGAGCAGTACTTC
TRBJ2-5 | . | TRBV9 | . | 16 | CASSSGGASTQETQYF | TGTGCCAGCAGCTCAGGTGGGGCTAGCACCCAAGAGACCCAGTACTTC
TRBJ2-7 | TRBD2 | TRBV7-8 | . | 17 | CASSLGLAGGSPYEQYF | TGTGCCAGCAGCTTGGGACTAGCGGGAGGTAGCCCGTACGAGCAGTACTTC
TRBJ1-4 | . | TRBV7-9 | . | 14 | CASSLRGTGEKLFF | TGTGCCAGCAGCTTACGGGGAACGGGTGAAAAACTGTTTTTT
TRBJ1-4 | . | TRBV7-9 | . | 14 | CASSPTTTNEKLFF | TGTGCCAGCAGCCCGACAACAACTAATGAAAAACTGTTTTTT
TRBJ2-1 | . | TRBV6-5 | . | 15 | CASTGTTGRYNEQFF | TGTGCCAGCACCGGGACGACAGGAAGGTACAATGAGCAGTTCTTC
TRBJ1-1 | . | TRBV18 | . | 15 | CASSPSVGENTEAFF | TGTGCCAGCTCACCCTCCGTCGGGGAGAACACTGAAGCTTTCTTT
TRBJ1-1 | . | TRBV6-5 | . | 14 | CASSSDAPNTEAFF | TGTGCCAGCAGTTCGGACGCTCCGAACACTGAAGCTTTCTTT
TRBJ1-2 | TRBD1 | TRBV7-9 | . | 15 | CASSLAGEGALGYTF | TGTGCCAGCAGCTTAGCTGGGGAGGGGGCGCTTGGCTACACCTTC
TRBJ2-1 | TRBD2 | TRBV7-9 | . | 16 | CASSPRGLAGDNEQFF | TGTGCCAGCAGCCCGAGGGGACTAGCGGGGGACAATGAGCAGTTCTTC
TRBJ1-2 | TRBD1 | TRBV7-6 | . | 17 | CASSPRGGDRFNYGYTF | TGTGCCAGCAGCCCCCGGGGGGGGGACAGGTTTAACTATGGCTACACCTTC
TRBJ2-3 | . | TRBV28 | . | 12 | CATSGSTDTQYF | TGTGCCACTTCCGGAAGCACAGATACGCAGTATTTT